This T cell receptor (beta chain) was profiled in a study of cytomegalovirus exposure and HLA in healthy donors. Study-wide findings and caveats: In a later analysis, most CMV-associated TCR beta chains appeared HLA-restricted.

Germline assignment: CDR1 SGHAT and CDR2 FQNNGV. Trimming left V 1 base short and J 1 base short, with 10 bases between. There are 15 residues in the CDR3. Vbeta (60) and Jbeta (13) primers were used in the PCR. Original methodology: A follow-up analysis tallied tens of millions of unique TCR beta chains, roughly 11 million shared. Generated by immunoSEQ multiplex PCR, the TCRdb table keeps only in-frame clones and is missing some. The V and J calls and clone size come from that table; D and trimming were worked out from the DNA. The sample consists of approximately 93,000 clones, 79% of them appearing once. Comments on this clone: Its specificity is not known.

This receptor was obtained from a male donor in good health and CMV-seropositive. The sequenced sample consisted of PBMCs. The genes are TRBV11-2 and TRBJ2-5; D is unresolved. The chain's CDR3 is CASSLAAVSQETQYF. Written as DNA, the CDR3 is TGTGCCAGCAGCTTAGCGGCGGTGAGCCAAGAGACCCAGTACTTC.